The text below deals with one TCR beta chain. This entry comes from a study of blood T cell repertoires in COVID-19. The V gene's germline CDR1 is MDHEN and CDR2 SYDVKM. The V segment lost 7 bases and the J segment 6 bases; nucleotides outside the gene matches: 14. The CDR3 runs 17 residues. Sequencing used immunoSEQ multiplex PCR; TCRdb keeps in-frame clones, though not all of them. Here the sample spans under 500,000 clones, about 85% being singletons. This TCR derives from a woman between 18 and 29 years old with acute COVID-19. The V and J genes are TRBV28 and TRBJ2-2; 10 bases map to TRBD1. The sample taken for sequencing was PBMCs or T cells enriched from blood (not recorded which). The CDR3, as DNA: TGTGCCAGCACCCGAACAAGACAGGGGGCGAAATCCGGGGAGCTGTTTTTT. Amino acid sequence: CASTRTRQGAKSGELFF.